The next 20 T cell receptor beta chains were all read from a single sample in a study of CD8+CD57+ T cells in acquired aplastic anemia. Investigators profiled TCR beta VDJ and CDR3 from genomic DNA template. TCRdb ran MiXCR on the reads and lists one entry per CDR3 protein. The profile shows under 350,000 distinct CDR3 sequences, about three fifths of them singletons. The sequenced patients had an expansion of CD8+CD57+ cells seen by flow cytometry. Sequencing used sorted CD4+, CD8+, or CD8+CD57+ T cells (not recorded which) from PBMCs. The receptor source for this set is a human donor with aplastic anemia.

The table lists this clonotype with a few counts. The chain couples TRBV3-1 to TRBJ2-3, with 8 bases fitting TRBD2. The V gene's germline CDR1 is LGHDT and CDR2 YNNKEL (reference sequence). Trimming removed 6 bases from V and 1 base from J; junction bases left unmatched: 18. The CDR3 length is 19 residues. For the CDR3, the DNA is TGTGCCAGCAGTTCCATCTCCGGGACTAGACACCACCGCACAGATACGCAGTATTTT. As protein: CASSSISGTRHHRTDTQYF.

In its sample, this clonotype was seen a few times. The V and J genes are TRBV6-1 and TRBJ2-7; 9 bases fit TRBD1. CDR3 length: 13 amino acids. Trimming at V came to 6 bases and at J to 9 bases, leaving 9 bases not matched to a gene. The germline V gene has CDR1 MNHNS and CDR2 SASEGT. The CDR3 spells CASRGTGPNGQYF. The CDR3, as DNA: TGTGCCAGCAGGGGGACAGGGCCCAATGGGCAGTACTTC.

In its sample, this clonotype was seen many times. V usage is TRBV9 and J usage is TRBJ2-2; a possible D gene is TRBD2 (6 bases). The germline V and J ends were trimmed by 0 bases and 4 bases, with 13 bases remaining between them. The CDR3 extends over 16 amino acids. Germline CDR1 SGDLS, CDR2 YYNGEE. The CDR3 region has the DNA TGTGCCAGCAGCGTAGACAGCGGGCAAAGCACCGGGGAGCTGTTTTTT. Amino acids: CASSVDSGQSTGELFF.

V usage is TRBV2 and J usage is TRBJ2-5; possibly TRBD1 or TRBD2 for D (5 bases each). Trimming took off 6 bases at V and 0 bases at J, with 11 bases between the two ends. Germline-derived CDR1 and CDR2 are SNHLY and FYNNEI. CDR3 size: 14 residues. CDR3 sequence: CASRGTVHQETQYF. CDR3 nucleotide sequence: TGTGCCAGCAGGGGGACCGTCCACCAAGAGACCCAGTACTTC.

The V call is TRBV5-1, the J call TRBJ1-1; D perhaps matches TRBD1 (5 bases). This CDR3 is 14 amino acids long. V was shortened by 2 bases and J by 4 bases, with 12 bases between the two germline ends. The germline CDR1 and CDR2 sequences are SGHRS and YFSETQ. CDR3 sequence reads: CASSFQGLGTEAFF. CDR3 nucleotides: TGCGCCAGCAGCTTTCAGGGTCTAGGCACTGAAGCTTTCTTT.

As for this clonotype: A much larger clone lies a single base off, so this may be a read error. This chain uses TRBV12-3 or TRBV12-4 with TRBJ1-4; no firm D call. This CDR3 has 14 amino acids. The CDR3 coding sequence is TGTGCCAGCAGGAGAGGAACAACTAATGAAAGACTGTTTTTT. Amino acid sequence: CASRRGTTNERLFF.

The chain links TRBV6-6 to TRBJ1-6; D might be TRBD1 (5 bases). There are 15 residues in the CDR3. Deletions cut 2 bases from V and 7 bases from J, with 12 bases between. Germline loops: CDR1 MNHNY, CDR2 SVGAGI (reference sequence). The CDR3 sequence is CASSYRQRVNSPLHF. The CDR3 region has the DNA TGTGCCAGCAGTTACCGACAGAGGGTGAATTCACCCCTCCACTTT.

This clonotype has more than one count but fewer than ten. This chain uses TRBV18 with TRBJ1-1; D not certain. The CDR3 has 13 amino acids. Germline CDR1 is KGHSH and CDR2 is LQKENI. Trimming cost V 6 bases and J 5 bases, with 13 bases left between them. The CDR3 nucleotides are TGTGCCAGCTCGGGTCTTCTTGGGACTGAAGCTTTCTTT. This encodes CASSGLLGTEAFF.

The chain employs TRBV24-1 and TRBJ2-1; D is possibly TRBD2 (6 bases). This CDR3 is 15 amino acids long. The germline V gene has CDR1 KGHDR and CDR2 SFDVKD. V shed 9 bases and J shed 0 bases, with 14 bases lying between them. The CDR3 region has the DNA TGTGCCACCGCTCCGGCGGGGAGCTCCTACAATGAGCAGTTCTTC. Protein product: CATAPAGSSYNEQFF.

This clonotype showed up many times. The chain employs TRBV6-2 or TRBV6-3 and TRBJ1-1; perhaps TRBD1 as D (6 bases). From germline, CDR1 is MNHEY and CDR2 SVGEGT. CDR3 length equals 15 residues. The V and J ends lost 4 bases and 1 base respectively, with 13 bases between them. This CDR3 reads CASSSLTGWNTEAFF. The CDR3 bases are TGTGCCAGCAGTTCCCTGACAGGCTGGAACACTGAAGCTTTCTTT.

CDR3 protein: CASSPGTSGGYTF. The CDR3 bases are TGTGCCAGCAGCCCGGGGACTAGCGGGGGCTACACCTTC. J is TRBJ1-2 and V is TRBV5-5; D possibly corresponds to TRBD1 (5 bases). V gave up 4 bases and J gave up 8 bases, with 15 bases separating them. The CDR3 runs 13 residues. Per the germline V gene, CDR1 is SGHKS and CDR2 is YYEKEE (reference sequence).

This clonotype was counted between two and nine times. The CDR3 sequence: CASSLEPSRTYEQYF. Here the CDR3 DNA reads TGTGCCAGCAGCTTAGAACCCTCAAGGACCTACGAGCAGTACTTC. This chain joins TRBV7-2 and TRBJ2-7; D gene unclear. The CDR3 length is 15 residues. CDR1 and CDR2 (germline): SGHTA, FQGNSA. Trimming left V 1 base short and J 2 bases short, with 12 bases between.

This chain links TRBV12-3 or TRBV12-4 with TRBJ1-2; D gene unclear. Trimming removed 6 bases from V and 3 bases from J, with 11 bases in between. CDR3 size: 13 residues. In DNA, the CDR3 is TGTGCCAGCAGAAGGGAAATTGACTATGGCTACACCTTC. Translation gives CASRREIDYGYTF.

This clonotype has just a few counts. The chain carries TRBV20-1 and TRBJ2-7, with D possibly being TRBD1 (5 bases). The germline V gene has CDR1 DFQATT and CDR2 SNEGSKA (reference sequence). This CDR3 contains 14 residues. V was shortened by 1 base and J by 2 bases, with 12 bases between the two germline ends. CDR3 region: CSARVEDKTYEQYF. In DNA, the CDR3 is TGCAGTGCTAGAGTAGAGGACAAGACCTACGAGCAGTACTTC.

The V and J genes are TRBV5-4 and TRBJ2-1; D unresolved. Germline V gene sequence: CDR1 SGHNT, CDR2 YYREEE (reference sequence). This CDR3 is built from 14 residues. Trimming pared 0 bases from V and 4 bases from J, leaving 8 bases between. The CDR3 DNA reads TGTGCCAGCAGCTTGGGCTCAGCGTACAATGAGCAGTTCTTC. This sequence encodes CASSLGSAYNEQFF.

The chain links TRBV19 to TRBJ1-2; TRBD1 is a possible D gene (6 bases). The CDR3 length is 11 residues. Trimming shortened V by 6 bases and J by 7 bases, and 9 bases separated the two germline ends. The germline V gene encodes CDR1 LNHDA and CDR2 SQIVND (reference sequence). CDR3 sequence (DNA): TGTGCCAGTAGAACAGGGACTGGCTACACCTTC. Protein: CASRTGTGYTF.

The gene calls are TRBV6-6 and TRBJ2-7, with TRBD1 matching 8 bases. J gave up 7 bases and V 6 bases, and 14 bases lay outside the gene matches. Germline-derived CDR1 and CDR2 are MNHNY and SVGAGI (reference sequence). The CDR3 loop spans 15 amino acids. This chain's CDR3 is CASRGQGAGRDEQYF. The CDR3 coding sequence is TGTGCCAGCAGAGGGCAGGGGGCCGGACGAGATGAGCAGTACTTC.

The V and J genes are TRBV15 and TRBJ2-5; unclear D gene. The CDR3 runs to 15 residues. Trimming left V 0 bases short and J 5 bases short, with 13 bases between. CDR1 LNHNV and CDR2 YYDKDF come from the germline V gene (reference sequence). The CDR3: CATSRDGGSMETQYF. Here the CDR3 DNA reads TGTGCCACCAGCAGAGACGGTGGAAGCATGGAGACCCAGTACTTC.

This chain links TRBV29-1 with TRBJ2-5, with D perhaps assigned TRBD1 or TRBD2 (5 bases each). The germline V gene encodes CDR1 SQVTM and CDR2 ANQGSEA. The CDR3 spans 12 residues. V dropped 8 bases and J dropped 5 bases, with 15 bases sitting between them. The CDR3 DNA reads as TGCAGCACCAGAGGCAGGGAGGAGACCCAGTACTTC. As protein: CSTRGREETQYF.

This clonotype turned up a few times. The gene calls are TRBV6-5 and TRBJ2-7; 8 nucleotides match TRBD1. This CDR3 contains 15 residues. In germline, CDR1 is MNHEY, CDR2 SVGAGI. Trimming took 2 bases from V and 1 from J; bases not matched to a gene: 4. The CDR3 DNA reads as TGTGCCAGCAGTTACGGTGGGACAGGATCCTACGAGCAGTACTTC. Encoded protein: CASSYGGTGSYEQYF.